A selection of T cell receptor beta chains follows, all from one sample in a study of OX40 agonist ivuxolimab in advanced cancers. The repertoire was sequenced with immunoSEQ multiplex PCR; TCRdb's copy has only in-frame clones and lacks some. This table has about 50,000 clones, less than 90% appearing once. The material sequenced was CD4+ or CD8+ T cells sorted from blood, taken in a trial of the OX40 agonist ivuxolimab. The source of these receptors is an adult with an advanced solid tumor such as melanoma, head and neck, liver or kidney cancer. The CDR3 runs from the conserved cysteine through the conserved F or W. D genes are given only for firm matches. Size tells how often a clone was seen (once, few, many) or the class of an expanded clone, and some rows leave it out.

NA	TRBV19	TRBJ2-1	NA	CASSITISSEQFF	TGTGCCAGTAGTATCACGATTAGTAGTGAGCAGTTCTTC
NA	TRBV6-5	TRBJ2-3	NA	CASRQPSTDTQYF	TGTGCCAGCAGGCAACCCAGCACAGATACGCAGTATTTT
NA	TRBV5-1	TRBJ1-2	NA	CASNTSPGKGGYTF	TGCGCCAGCAATACCTCTCCAGGAAAAGGTGGCTACACCTTC
once	TRBV7-9	TRBJ1-1	TRBD1	CASSRTGTEAFF	TGTGCCAGCAGCCGGACAGGGACTGAAGCTTTCTTT
NA	TRBV7-9	TRBJ1-5	TRBD1	CASSLISGTGPGQPQHF	TGTGCCAGCAGCTTAATCTCTGGGACAGGGCCAGGGCAGCCCCAGCATTTT
NA	TRBV2	TRBJ2-7	NA	CASTKLDYEQYF	TGTGCCAGCACAAAACTAGACTACGAGCAGTACTTC
NA	TRBV19	TRBJ1-3	NA	CASSMDLGIGNTIYF	TGTGCCAGTAGTATGGATTTGGGGATCGGAAACACCATATATTTT
NA	TRBV19	TRBJ1-5	NA	CASSTPPQPQHF	TGTGCCAGTAGTACCCCACCGCAGCCCCAGCATTTT
NA	TRBV6-5	TRBJ2-5	TRBD1	CASRTGETQYF	TGTGCCAGCAGGACAGGGGAGACCCAGTACTTC
once	TRBV13	TRBJ2-3	NA	CASTKGGADTQYF	TGTGCCAGCACCAAAGGGGGAGCAGATACGCAGTATTTT
NA	TRBV19	TRBJ2-2	TRBD2	CASSMGLAGGSANTGELFF	TGTGCCAGTAGTATGGGACTAGCGGGGGGGTCCGCGAACACCGGGGAGCTGTTTTTT
NA	TRBV4-1	TRBJ2-2	NA	CASSQRPGKSGELFF	TGCGCCAGCAGCCAAAGGCCCGGGAAGTCCGGGGAGCTGTTTTTT
NA	TRBV15	TRBJ2-3	TRBD2	CATSWVRSGRTDTQYF	TGTGCCACCAGCTGGGTCCGGAGCGGGAGGACAGATACGCAGTATTTT
NA	TRBV29-1	TRBJ2-5	NA	CSVVQNQETQYF	TGCAGCGTCGTACAGAACCAAGAGACCCAGTACTTC
once	TRBV4-1	TRBJ2-1	TRBD2	CASSQGGLLSYNEQFF	TGCGCCAGCAGCCAAGGGGGACTACTCTCCTACAATGAGCAGTTCTTC
NA	TRBV5-6	TRBJ1-3	NA	CASSKGRPYSGNTIYF	TGTGCCAGCAGCAAGGGACGGCCTTACTCTGGAAACACCATATATTTT
NA	TRBV5-6	TRBJ1-4	TRBD1	CASSRITGGKGEKLFF	TGTGCCAGCAGCCGTATTACAGGGGGCAAAGGGGAAAAACTGTTTTTT
NA	TRBV7-2	TRBJ2-1	NA	CASRQGTNEQFF	TGTGCCAGCAGACAGGGTACCAATGAGCAGTTCTTC
NA	TRBV18	TRBJ1-2	NA	CASSLSDGGYTF	TGTGCCAGCTCACTGTCGGACGGTGGCTACACCTTC
NA	TRBV9	TRBJ2-1	TRBD1	CASSRAGQGSNEQFF	TGTGCCAGCAGCCGAGCGGGACAGGGCTCCAATGAGCAGTTCTTC
NA	TRBV10-3	TRBJ1-3	NA	CAISPTVLSGNTIYF	TGTGCCATCAGTCCGACAGTCCTCTCTGGAAACACCATATATTTT
NA	TRBV9	TRBJ2-2	NA	CASSENTQNTGELFF	TGTGCCAGCAGCGAAAATACACAGAACACCGGGGAGCTGTTTTTT
NA	TRBV30	TRBJ2-2	NA	CAWSVTENTGELFF	TGTGCCTGGAGTGTAACGGAGAACACCGGGGAGCTGTTTTTT
NA	TRBV19	TRBJ2-1	NA	CAIPLPQGGASYNEQFF	TGTGCCATCCCACTCCCGCAGGGGGGGGCCTCCTACAATGAGCAGTTCTTC
NA	TRBV18	TRBJ1-6	TRBD1	CASSTGTGYSPLHF	TGTGCCAGCTCAACCGGGACAGGGTATTCACCCCTCCACTTT
NA	TRBV5-1	TRBJ2-3	TRBD1	CASSLTGASTDTQYF	TGCGCCAGCAGCTTGACAGGGGCTAGCACAGATACGCAGTATTTT
NA	TRBV18	TRBJ1-1	TRBD1	CASSSGQGARTEAFF	TGTGCCAGCTCATCGGGACAGGGGGCGCGGACTGAAGCTTTCTTT
once	TRBV7-2	TRBJ1-2	TRBD1	CASSLREGARYGYTF	TGTGCCAGCAGCTTACGGGAGGGGGCCCGCTATGGCTACACCTTC
NA	TRBV6-6	TRBJ2-6	NA	CASRDVPSGANVLTF	TGTGCCAGCAGGGACGTTCCCTCTGGGGCCAACGTCCTGACTTTC
NA	TRBV10-3	TRBJ1-5	NA	CATLQGLDQPQHF	TGTGCCACACTACAGGGACTGGATCAGCCCCAGCATTTT
NA	TRBV5-1	TRBJ2-1	TRBD2	CASSFQGGLANEQFF	TGCGCCAGCAGCTTCCAGGGGGGACTAGCGAATGAGCAGTTCTTC